This TCR beta chain was observed in a study of blood T cell dynamics during melanoma immunotherapy (dated by TCRdb to the early 2020s). For context, the study as a whole: The patients had metastatic melanoma and were given first-line pembrolizumab or nivolumab plus ipilimumab as standard of care in the United Kingdom. Consecutive patients formed a training cohort, and a further independent group of patients from the same centre was pooled into an external validation set. To find early correlates of response, the study profiled the peripheral T cell receptor repertoires of patients with metastatic melanoma both before and after one cycle of checkpoint inhibitor therapy.

About this clone itself: It lacks a known antigen. Base qualities are not at hand, and no much larger clone is one base apart.

What the time point label conveys for this sample: week 3, after first cycle of checkpoint inhibitor. Blood was sampled before treatment (T0) and at week 3 (W3), after the first cycle of checkpoint blockade. Except for two patients with rapid clinical progression, response was assessed 12 weeks after the first infusion by RECIST 1.1; disease control meant complete response, partial response or stable disease. Patients were excluded for prior systemic cancer treatment, concomitant immunosuppressant therapy or synchronous other active malignancies. In six patients, three with progression and three with disease control, sorted CD8+ memory and naive T cell subsets were sequenced at T0 and W3. Lymphoprep and SepMate tubes were used to isolate PBMC from blood, and red cell lysis was then performed. QIAamp DNA Blood Mini kits were used to extract DNA from PBMC and sorted T cell subsets. CD8+ T cell subsets were sorted live on a FACSAria III cytometer and then frozen prior to DNA extraction. For flow cytometry, fresh PBMC were kept at 4 degrees C in PBS with roughly 1.9% fetal bovine serum and analyzed within 25 hours.

What the research found in general, with its limitations: Whether the T cell clones driving repertoire changes were melanoma-specific or reflected general immune activation could not be determined in the study. The relatively small sample size was acknowledged as something that could potentially limit how far the results can be generalized. Of the sorted CD8+ subsets, TIE cells had both the highest clonality and the greatest similarity to cfDNA CDR3 sequences, which suggests active turnover converging on dominant clones.

The entire DNA extracted from each sorted CD8+ T cell subset was loaded into the assay. TCR beta CDR3 sequences were amplified from genomic DNA with the immunoSEQ TCRb Assay kit following manufacturer instructions. The KAPA Library Quantification Kit for Illumina platforms was used to quantify the pooled libraries by qPCR. Sequencing of the pooled libraries was done on an Illumina NextSeq 500, with clustering at roughly 0.55-1.1 pM. The authors processed their data as follows. The TCR data were analyzed using immunoSEQ ANALYZER and the R LymphoSeq package. A rearrangement efficiency score was calculated as productive divided by the sum of productive and non-productive CDR3 sequences. Clonality was assessed using the Gini coefficient and diversity using the Renyi index at alpha=1, with pairwise comparisons between timepoints within each patient. In LymphoSeq, clonal relatedness was computed with an edit distance of 3 and repertoire similarity was computed with the Bhattacharyya coefficient. To classify response, a linear discriminant analysis based on week-3 changes in clonality and diversity was built using the R MASS and caret packages. In TCRdb, the immuneACCESS table is reduced to in-frame sequences with V and J assigned. These tables do not hold every clone; where another copy was compared, an unresolved V gene accounts for under half, and the others remain unexplained. The DNA gave D and trimming, while V, J and clone size come from that table. The sample table records 750 to 1,000 clones; 55% to 75% of these occur just once. Jointly, the top ten make up 15% to 25% of the sample.

For this chain, trimming is 1 base at the V end and 7 bases at the J end, and the number of junction bases without a gene match is 3. CDR1 and CDR2 are drawn from the germline V gene: SGHTA, FQGTGA. The CDR3 spans 14 residues, from the cysteine through the phenylalanine. Kept here is only the CDR3 DNA, which spans 42 bases and is read in frame from base 1. Here the sequenced sample was central memory CD8+ T cells from blood, taken from a patient treated with checkpoint blockade. This clonotype originated in a human donor with melanoma. This receptor chain uses TRBV7-3 and TRBJ2-4; TRBD1 aligns with 8 central bases. This receptor carries the CDR3 CASSLNAGGNIQYF. The DNA sequence is given as TGTGCCAGCAGCTTAAATGCAGGGGGCAACATTCAGTACTTC.